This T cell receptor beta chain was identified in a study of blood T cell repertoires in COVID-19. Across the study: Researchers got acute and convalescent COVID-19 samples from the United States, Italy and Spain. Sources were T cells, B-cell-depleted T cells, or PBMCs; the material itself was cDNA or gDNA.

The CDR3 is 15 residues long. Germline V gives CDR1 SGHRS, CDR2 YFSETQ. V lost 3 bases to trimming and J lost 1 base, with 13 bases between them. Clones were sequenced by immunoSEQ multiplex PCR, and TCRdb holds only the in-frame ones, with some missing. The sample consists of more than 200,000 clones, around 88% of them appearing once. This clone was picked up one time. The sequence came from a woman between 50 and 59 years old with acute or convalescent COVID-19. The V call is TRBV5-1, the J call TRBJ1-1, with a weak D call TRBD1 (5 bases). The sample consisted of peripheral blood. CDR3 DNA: TGCGCCAGCAGCTCGGACGGACAAAAGAACACTGAAGCTTTCTTT. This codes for CASSSDGQKNTEAFF.